The sequence of this T cell receptor (beta chain) was determined in a study of CD8 T cells in ankylosing spondylitis. This clonotype was detected many times. Its antigen is unidentified. TCRdb re-called the 5' RACE reads through MiXCR, storing one row per CDR3 protein. Among about 200,000 distinct CDR3 sequences, about 7% were seen once, and the ten largest hold 12% to 15%. The germline V gene has CDR1 ENHRY and CDR2 SYGVKD. CDR3 length: 14 amino acids. The V and J ends lost 4 bases and 4 bases respectively, with 10 bases between them. Study-level results: One TCR beta motif, made up of roughly eight highly homologous variants, appeared characteristic of ankylosing spondylitis blood.

J is TRBJ2-2 and V is TRBV10-3; a weak D match, TRBD2 (6 bases). The receptor comes from a male donor with ankylosing spondylitis. Sequencing used blood, either unsorted or a sorted T cell fraction (not recorded which). The CDR3 sequence is CAISAGLFTGELFF. CDR3 sequence (DNA): TGTGCCATCAGTGCGGGACTTTTCACCGGGGAGCTGTTTTTT.